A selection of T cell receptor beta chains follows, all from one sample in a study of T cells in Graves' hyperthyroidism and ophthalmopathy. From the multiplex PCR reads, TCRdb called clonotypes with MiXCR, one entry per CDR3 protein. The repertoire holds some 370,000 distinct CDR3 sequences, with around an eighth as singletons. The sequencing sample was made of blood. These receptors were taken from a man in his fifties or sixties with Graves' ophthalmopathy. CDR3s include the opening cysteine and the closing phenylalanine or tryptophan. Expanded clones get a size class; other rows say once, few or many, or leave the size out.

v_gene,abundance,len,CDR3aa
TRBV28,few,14,CASRNPSSGNTIYF
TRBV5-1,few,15,CASSLAGSSGYGYTF
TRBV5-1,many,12,CASNLRGAEQFF
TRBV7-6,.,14,CASKEDRGVTEAFF
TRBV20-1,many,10,CSAKAYGYTF
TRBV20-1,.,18,CSARDNGGHPSSGNTIYF
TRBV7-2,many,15,CASSLIAREEDTQYF
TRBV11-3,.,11,CASSPRGEQFF
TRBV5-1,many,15,CASSLPSGFYNEQFF
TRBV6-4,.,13,CASSYTGPREQYF
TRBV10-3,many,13,CAIGDRADNEQFF
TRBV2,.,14,CASSADRGSEKLFF
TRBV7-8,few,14,CASSRRQEEDTQYF
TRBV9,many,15,CASTPASPGTDTQYF
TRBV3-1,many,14,CASSQAGVGQPQHF
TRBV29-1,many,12,CSVDFGSSGYTF
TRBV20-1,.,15,CSATAGHLSYNEQFF
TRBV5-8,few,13,CASRFGGAYGYTF
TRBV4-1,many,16,CASSQVLAGGADTQYF
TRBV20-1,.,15,CSASLAGGNYNEQFF
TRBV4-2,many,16,CASSQAGRGIHNEQFF
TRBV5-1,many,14,CASSPTGTMNEQYF
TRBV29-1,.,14,CSVQDEGRGYGYTF
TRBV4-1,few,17,CASSASGTALRSYEQYF
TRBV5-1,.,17,CASSLGWGQEKTYEQYF
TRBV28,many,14,CASSFAGDNSEQYF
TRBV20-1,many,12,CSASDRLYGYTF
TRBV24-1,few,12,CATSDQGGGAYF
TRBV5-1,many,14,CASSLRATQETQYF
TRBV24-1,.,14,CATSRTGGTDTQYF
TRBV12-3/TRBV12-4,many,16,CASRNQGSYYNSPLHF
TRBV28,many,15,CASRTGTAVNQPQHF